This T cell receptor beta chain stems from a study of immune evolution from preneoplasia to lung adenocarcinoma. Study-level results: Clonality was highest in normal lung, lower in later-stage lesions apparently. Compared with EGFR-mutant or double wild-type lesions, KRAS-mutant nodules were more clonal.

Data came from immunoSEQ multiplex PCR; TCRdb stores just in-frame clones and leaves some out. The repertoire includes roughly 6,200 clones, just under 80% of them detected once, and about 6% sits in the top ten. As to this clone: Antigen: not known.

Patient tissue came from resections in Japan or China, 2014–2017. Premalignant or tumor cells were enriched by macro-dissection after pathologic assessment. Germline CDR1 is SGHVS and CDR2 is FQNEAQ. V lost 5 bases and J 2 bases, leaving 12 bases between the germline ends. The CDR3 totals 14 residues. The TCR sequence derives from a person between 50 and 70 years old with lung adenocarcinoma. Sample: FFPE minimally invasive lung adenocarcinoma tissue. The chain carries TRBV7-8 and TRBJ1-1, with no clear D. DNA for the CDR3: TGTGCCAGCAGCCTCGGGATGGGTAACACTGAAGCTTTCTTT. This translates into CASSLGMGNTEAFF.